Listed here is a single T cell receptor (beta chain). Trimming left V 6 bases short and J 4 bases short, with 12 bases between. This CDR3 is 13 amino acids long. The second PCR ran about 6 to 11 cycles with a sample-barcoded 5' primer and J-beta primers. TCRdb recomputed calls from the 5' RACE reads with MiXCR, one row per CDR3 protein. The sample contains about 720,000 distinct CDR3 sequences, 20% to 25% of which appear only once. This sample is part of a study of blood T cells in healthy people across ages. This chain links TRBV12-3 or TRBV12-4 with TRBJ1-1; D is unresolved. The material sequenced was blood. The clonotype comes from a man aged 65 to 85 in good health. This CDR3 reads CASSQKWGTEAFF. In DNA form, the CDR3 reads TGTGCCAGCAGCCAAAAATGGGGCACTGAAGCTTTCTTT.